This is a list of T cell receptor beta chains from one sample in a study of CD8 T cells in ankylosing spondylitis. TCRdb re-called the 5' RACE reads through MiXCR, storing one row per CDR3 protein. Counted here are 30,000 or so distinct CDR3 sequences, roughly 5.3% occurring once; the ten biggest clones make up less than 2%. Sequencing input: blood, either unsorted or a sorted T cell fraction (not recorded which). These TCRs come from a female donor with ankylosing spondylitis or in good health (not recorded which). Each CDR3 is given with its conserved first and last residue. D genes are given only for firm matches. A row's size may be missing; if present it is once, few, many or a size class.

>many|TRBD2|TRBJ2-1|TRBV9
CASSAHSGNEQFF
TGTGCCAGCAGCGCCCATAGCGGGAATGAGCAGTTCTTC
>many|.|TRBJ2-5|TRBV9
CASSARETSGQETQYF
TGTGCCAGCAGCGCCCGGGAGACGAGCGGGCAAGAGACCCAGTACTTC
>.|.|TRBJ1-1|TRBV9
CASSVDPGGTETFF
TGTGCCAGCAGCGTAGACCCGGGAGGCACTGAAACTTTCTTT
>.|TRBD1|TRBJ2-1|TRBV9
CASSPIGGQGNEQFF
TGTGCCAGCAGCCCAATAGGGGGACAGGGGAATGAGCAGTTCTTC
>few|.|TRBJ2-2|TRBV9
CASSTEGGKRFRELFF
TGTGCCAGCAGCACGGAGGGGGGAAAGAGGTTCCGGGAGCTGTTTTTT
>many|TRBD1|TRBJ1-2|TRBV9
CASSVGQGAAYGYTF
TGTGCCAGCAGCGTTGGACAGGGGGCGGCCTATGGCTACACCTTC
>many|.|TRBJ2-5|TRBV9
CASSVGTGQETQYF
TGTGCCAGCAGCGTAGGAACAGGGCAAGAGACCCAGTACTTC
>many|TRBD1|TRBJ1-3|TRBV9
CASSVGTGGNSGNTIYF
TGTGCCAGCAGCGTAGGGACAGGGGGGAACTCTGGAAACACCATATATTTT
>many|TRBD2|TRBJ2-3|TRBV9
CASNDNPSGGAYTQYF
TGTGCCAGCAACGACAATCCTAGCGGGGGGGCTTATACGCAGTATTTT
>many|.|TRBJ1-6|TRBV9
CASSVAGPRGNSPLHF
TGTGCCAGCAGCGTAGCAGGCCCCAGGGGTAATTCACCCCTCCACTTT
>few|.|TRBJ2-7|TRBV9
CASSRPSSYEQYF
TGTGCCAGCAGTCGACCTAGTTCCTACGAGCAGTACTTC
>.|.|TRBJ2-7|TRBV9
CASSPQTGDYEQYF
TGTGCCAGCAGCCCCCAGACAGGAGACTACGAGCAGTACTTC
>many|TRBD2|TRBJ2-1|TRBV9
CASSVELAGARNEQFF
TGTGCCAGCAGCGTAGAGCTAGCGGGAGCCCGCAATGAGCAGTTCTTC
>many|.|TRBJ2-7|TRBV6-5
CASSYSGGPTYEQYF
TGTGCCAGCAGTTACTCGGGCGGGCCTACCTACGAGCAGTACTTC
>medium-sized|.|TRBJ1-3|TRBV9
CASSVTPSGQSSGNTIYF
TGTGCCAGCAGCGTAACTCCAAGTGGTCAGAGCTCTGGAAACACCATATATTTT
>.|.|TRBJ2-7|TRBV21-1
CASSYGREGTYEQYF
TGTGCCAGCAGCTACGGGCGGGAGGGGACCTACGAGCAGTACTTC
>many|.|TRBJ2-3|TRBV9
CASSETPRTEVGTQYF
TGTGCCAGCAGCGAGACCCCCAGGACAGAAGTGGGTACGCAGTATTTT
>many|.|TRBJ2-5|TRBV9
CASSVGQGSETQYF
TGTGCCAGCAGCGTAGGACAAGGGTCAGAGACCCAGTACTTC
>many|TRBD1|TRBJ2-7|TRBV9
CASSPSLQTGGEQYF
TGTGCCAGCAGCCCGAGCCTCCAGACAGGGGGTGAGCAGTACTTC
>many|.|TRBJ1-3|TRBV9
CASSAGNRAGNTIYF
TGTGCCAGCAGCGCGGGGAACAGGGCCGGAAACACCATATATTTT
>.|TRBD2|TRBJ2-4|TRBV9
CASSADRGGTNIQYF
TGTGCCAGCAGCGCTGATCGGGGGGGCACAAACATTCAGTACTTC
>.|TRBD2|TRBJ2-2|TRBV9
CASSPTTSGGARTGELFF
TGTGCCAGCAGCCCAACGACTAGCGGGGGGGCGAGAACCGGGGAGCTGTTTTTT
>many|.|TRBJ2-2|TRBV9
CASSVERGPGRALPGELFF
TGTGCCAGCAGCGTAGAAAGAGGACCAGGCCGGGCCCTCCCCGGGGAGCTGTTTTTT
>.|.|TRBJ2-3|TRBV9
CASSATGLTDTQYF
TGTGCCAGCAGCGCTACGGGTCTCACAGATACGCAGTATTTT
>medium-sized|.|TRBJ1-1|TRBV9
CASSAVAGRGGTEAFF
TGTGCCAGCAGCGCAGTCGCAGGTCGTGGGGGCACTGAAGCTTTCTTT
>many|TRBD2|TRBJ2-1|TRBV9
CASSVGTSGGAWEQFF
TGTGCCAGCAGCGTAGGGACTAGCGGGGGGGCATGGGAGCAGTTCTTC
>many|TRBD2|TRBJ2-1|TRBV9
CASSSQTTSGRLYNEQFF
TGTGCCAGCAGCTCCCAAACCACTAGCGGGAGATTATACAATGAGCAGTTCTTC
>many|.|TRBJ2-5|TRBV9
CASSVDVNAETQYF
TGTGCCAGCAGCGTAGATGTGAATGCAGAGACCCAGTACTTC
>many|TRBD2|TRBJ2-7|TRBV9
CASSSRSGVHEQYF
TGTGCCAGCAGCTCCCGTAGCGGGGTCCACGAGCAGTACTTC
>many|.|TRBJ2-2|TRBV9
CASSPRRGAADIGELFF
TGTGCCAGCAGCCCCCGCAGAGGAGCGGCGGACATCGGGGAGCTGTTTTTT
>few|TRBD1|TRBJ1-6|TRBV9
CASSLGQWNSPLHF
TGTGCCAGCAGCCTGGGACAGTGGAATTCACCCCTCCACTTT
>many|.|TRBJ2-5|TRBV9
CASSANGEPQETQYF
TGTGCCAGCAGCGCCAATGGTGAACCCCAAGAGACCCAGTACTTC
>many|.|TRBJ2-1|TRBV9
CASSVGTGANEQFF
TGTGCCAGCAGCGTGGGGACGGGGGCCAATGAGCAGTTCTTC
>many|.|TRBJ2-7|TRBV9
CASSVDLPPYEQYF
TGTGCCAGCAGCGTAGACCTGCCCCCCTACGAGCAGTACTTC
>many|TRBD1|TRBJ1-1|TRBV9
CASSKDRDTEAFF
TGTGCCAGCAGCAAGGACAGGGACACTGAAGCTTTCTTT
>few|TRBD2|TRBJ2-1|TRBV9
CASSLAGGSVYNEQFF
TGTGCCAGCAGCCTAGCGGGAGGTAGTGTGTACAATGAGCAGTTCTTC
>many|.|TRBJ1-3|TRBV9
CASSVQPVANTIYF
TGTGCCAGCAGCGTACAGCCTGTGGCGAACACCATATATTTT
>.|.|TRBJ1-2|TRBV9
CASSVGRGRYGYTF
TGTGCCAGCAGCGTAGGAAGGGGCCGGTATGGCTACACCTTC
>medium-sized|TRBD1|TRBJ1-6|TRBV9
CASTKTGVDSPLHF
TGTGCCAGCACCAAGACAGGGGTGGATTCACCCCTCCACTTT
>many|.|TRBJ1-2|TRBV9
CASSVEGQGAYGYTF
TGTGCCAGCAGCGTAGAAGGCCAGGGAGCCTATGGCTACACCTTC
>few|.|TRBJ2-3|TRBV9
CASSSPQRAQYF
TGTGCCAGCAGCAGCCCCCAGCGTGCGCAGTATTTT
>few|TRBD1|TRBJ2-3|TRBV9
CASSVGVWDSTDTQYF
TGTGCCAGCAGCGTAGGCGTTTGGGACAGTACAGATACGCAGTATTTT
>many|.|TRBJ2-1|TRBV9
CASSGGLGEVEQFF
TGTGCCAGCAGCGGGGGACTTGGTGAGGTTGAGCAGTTCTTC
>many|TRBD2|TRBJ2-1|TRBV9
CASSPRGSSGNNEQFF
TGTGCCAGCAGCCCTCGGGGCTCTAGCGGTAACAATGAGCAGTTCTTC
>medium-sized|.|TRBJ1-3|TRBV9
CASSVTTGSGNTIYF
TGTGCCAGCAGCGTGACGACAGGATCCGGAAACACCATATATTTT
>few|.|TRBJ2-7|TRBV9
CASSARVGYEQYF
TGTGCCAGCAGCGCACGGGTTGGGTATGAGCAGTACTTC
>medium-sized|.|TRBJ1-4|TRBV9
CASSVDRDINEKLFF
TGTGCCAGCAGCGTAGATCGGGACATAAATGAAAAACTGTTTTTT
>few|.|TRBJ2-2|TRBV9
CASSVSPAEGELFF
TGTGCCAGCAGCGTTTCACCCGCCGAGGGGGAGCTGTTTTTT
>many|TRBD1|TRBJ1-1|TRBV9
CASSTRQGGEAFF
TGTGCCAGCAGCACCCGACAGGGTGGTGAAGCTTTCTTT
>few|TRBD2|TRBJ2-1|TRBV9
CASSVAGSGGAYNEQFF
TGTGCCAGCAGCGTAGCTGGTAGCGGGGGGGCGTACAATGAGCAGTTCTTC
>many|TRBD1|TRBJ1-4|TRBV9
CASSTLTGDNEKLFF
TGTGCCAGCAGCACATTGACAGGGGATAATGAAAAACTGTTTTTT
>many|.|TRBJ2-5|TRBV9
CASSPHGETQYF
TGTGCCAGCAGCCCTCATGGGGAGACCCAGTACTTC
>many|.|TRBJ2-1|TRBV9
CASSVGPQGQVNEQFF
TGTGCCAGCAGCGTAGGGCCCCAGGGTCAGGTCAATGAGCAGTTCTTC
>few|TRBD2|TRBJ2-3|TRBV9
CASSGGLAGDTDTQYF
TGTGCCAGCAGCGGGGGACTAGCGGGGGACACAGATACGCAGTATTTT